This is a list of T cell receptor beta chains from one sample in a study of blood T cell repertoires in COVID-19. Sequencing was performed with immunoSEQ multiplex PCR; in TCRdb, only in-frame clones are kept and a portion is missing. This sample has some 150,000 clones, with 80% to 85% found just once. Sequenced sample: PBMCs or T cells enriched from blood (not recorded which). The source is a woman in her forties or fifties who had been exposed to COVID-19. The CDR3 runs from the conserved cysteine through the conserved F or W. Each record gives: J gene, D gene, clone size, V gene, CDR3 DNA, CDR3 protein. The D gene is left open where the match is weak. Part of the rows lack a size; the others show once, few, many or a class for expanded clones.

>TRBJ1-5|TRBD1|-|TRBV27
TGTGCCAGTAAGGGGGGGACAGGGTTTGTTCAGCCCCAGCATTTT
CASKGGTGFVQPQHF
>TRBJ1-1|-|few|TRBV18
TGTGCCAGCTCACTACTTAGAGGGACTCCAAGCCAAAGGGGCGCTGAAGCTTTCTTT
CASSLLRGTPSQRGAEAFF
>TRBJ2-3|TRBD2|-|TRBV6-1
TGTGCCAGCACTGAAGATGGGAGGGGTGGCACAGATACGCAGTATTTT
CASTEDGRGGTDTQYF
>TRBJ1-5|TRBD1|-|TRBV27
TGTGCCAGCAGTTTACGGCAGGGGGGCCCCCCCCAGCATTTT
CASSLRQGGPPQHF
>TRBJ2-3|TRBD2|-|TRBV7-2
TGTGCCAGCAGCTTAGTAGCGGGGGGCTTCACAGATACGCAGTATTTT
CASSLVAGGFTDTQYF
>TRBJ1-4|-|-|TRBV7-9
TGTGCCAGCAGCCCGGGCGGGGAAAAACTGTTTTTT
CASSPGGEKLFF
>TRBJ1-2|-|-|TRBV4-1
TGCGCCAGCAGCCGGCAGGACTTCTATGGCTACACCTTC
CASSRQDFYGYTF
>TRBJ1-1|-|-|TRBV9
TGTGCCAGCAGCCGAGGGTGGAACACTGAAGCTTTCTTT
CASSRGWNTEAFF
>TRBJ1-2|TRBD1|-|TRBV27
TGTGCCAGCGCACCGGGACAGGGCTATGGCTACACCTTC
CASAPGQGYGYTF
>TRBJ2-3|TRBD1|-|TRBV3-1/TRBV3-2
TGTGCCAGCAGCTGGACAGGGGGTAGCACAGATACGCAGTATTTT
CASSWTGGSTDTQYF
>TRBJ2-6|TRBD1|-|TRBV27
TGTGCCAGCAGTTTATCACAGGGGCTCCCCTCTGGGGCCAACGTCCTGACTTTC
CASSLSQGLPSGANVLTF
>TRBJ1-1|TRBD1|-|TRBV18
TGTGCCAGCTCACCACTCGGACAGGGGGAAGCTTTCTTT
CASSPLGQGEAFF
>TRBJ1-2|-|-|TRBV5-6
TGTGCCAGCAGCTTGGATATGGACAGTTACGGCTACACCTTC
CASSLDMDSYGYTF
>TRBJ2-3|TRBD2|-|TRBV9
TGTGCCAGCAGCCCTATAGCGGGAATGACAGATACGCAGTATTTT
CASSPIAGMTDTQYF
>TRBJ1-5|-|-|TRBV5-1
TGCGCCAGCAGCCCCCGGGGGGGGAGCAATCAGCCCCAGCATTTT
CASSPRGGSNQPQHF
>TRBJ2-1|-|-|TRBV5-1
TGCGCCAGCAGCTTGACTGGGACTTTCCACTTCTCCTACAATGAGCAGTTCTTC
CASSLTGTFHFSYNEQFF
>TRBJ1-5|-|-|TRBV6-5
TGTGCCAGCCAAGCAACAGGGTATAGCAATCAGCCCCAGCATTTT
CASQATGYSNQPQHF
>TRBJ2-7|TRBD2|-|TRBV4-3
TGCGCCAGCAGCCAAGATGGGGCGGGAGAGGGGTCCTACGAGCAGTACTTC
CASSQDGAGEGSYEQYF
>TRBJ2-3|TRBD2|-|TRBV11-2
TGTGCCAGCAGCTCCCGCCGCGGGAGTTTAACAGATACGCAGTATTTT
CASSSRRGSLTDTQYF
>TRBJ1-4|TRBD1|-|TRBV9
TGTGCCAGCAGCGTAGTACAGGGGACGGAGAATGAAAAACTGTTTTTT
CASSVVQGTENEKLFF
>TRBJ2-7|-|-|TRBV19
TGTGCCAGTTCTGTAGCGCCGAGCTCCTACGAGCAGTACTTC
CASSVAPSSYEQYF
>TRBJ2-4|-|-|TRBV19
TGTGCCAGTAGTATGCTAGCGTCGGCCAAAAACATTCAGTACTTC
CASSMLASAKNIQYF
>TRBJ2-7|TRBD1|few|TRBV5-5
TGTGCCAGCAGCATCAGGGACAGTCTCTACGAGCAGTACTTC
CASSIRDSLYEQYF
>TRBJ2-7|TRBD1|-|TRBV29-1
TGCAGCGTTAGATGGACAGGAGGCTACGAGCAGTACTTC
CSVRWTGGYEQYF
>TRBJ1-2|-|once|TRBV5-6
TGTGCCAGCAGCTTAGATGGGGGAGGCTATGGCTACACCTTC
CASSLDGGGYGYTF
>TRBJ2-1|-|-|TRBV19
TGTGCCAGTAGTACCACGGCGGATTCCAACAATGAGCAGTTCTTC
CASSTTADSNNEQFF
>TRBJ1-3|TRBD1|few|TRBV19
TGTGCCAGTAGTATGCTTGCGGGACAGGCGTTTTCTGGAAACACCATATATTTT
CASSMLAGQAFSGNTIYF
>TRBJ1-2|-|-|TRBV27
TGTGCCAGCAGTCCCGGCGGGGGTGATTTTGGCTACACCTTC
CASSPGGGDFGYTF
>TRBJ1-2|-|-|TRBV5-6
TGTGCCAGCAGCCAGACAGAGGAGGGCTATGGCTACACCTTC
CASSQTEEGYGYTF
>TRBJ1-4|TRBD1|-|TRBV5-5
TGTGCCAGCATCCCGGGGACAGGGCGGGTAACTAATGAAAAACTGTTTTTT
CASIPGTGRVTNEKLFF
>TRBJ1-1|TRBD1|-|TRBV9
TGTGCCAGCAGCGGGGGGGACAGGAAGACTGAAGCTTTCTTT
CASSGGDRKTEAFF
>TRBJ1-6|TRBD1|few|TRBV30
TGTGCCTGGGACAGGGGAAATTATAATTCACCCCTCCACTTT
CAWDRGNYNSPLHF
>TRBJ2-3|-|once|TRBV9
TGTGCCAGCAGCGTAGCTGGGCGGACTAGCACAGATACGCAGTATTTT
CASSVAGRTSTDTQYF
>TRBJ1-1|-|-|TRBV19
TGTGCCAGTAAGGGAGGCCCCGGAGGGATGGGGACTGAAGCTTTCTTT
CASKGGPGGMGTEAFF
>TRBJ1-1|TRBD1|-|TRBV7-9
TGTGCCAGCAGCTTAGGGGCTGACGGGACAGCAACTTTCTTT
CASSLGADGTATFF
>TRBJ2-7|TRBD2|-|TRBV9
TGTGCCAGCAGCGTCAAAGCGGGGGGCCCGCACGAGCAGTACTTC
CASSVKAGGPHEQYF
>TRBJ1-5|-|-|TRBV27
TGTGCCAGCAGTTTATATCGTAGCAATCAGCCCCAGCATTTT
CASSLYRSNQPQHF
>TRBJ2-1|-|-|TRBV29-1
TGCAGCGTTGAGGAGTCCGGCAATGAGCAGTTCTTC
CSVEESGNEQFF
>TRBJ1-1|-|-|TRBV7-8
TGTGCCAGCAGCGCTGCTTTGACTGCGAACACTGAAGCTTTCTTT
CASSAALTANTEAFF
>TRBJ1-2|-|-|TRBV4-3
TGCGCCAGCAGCCAAGAGGTCAGCGGATACTATGGCTACACCTTC
CASSQEVSGYYGYTF